This is a list of T cell receptor beta chains from one sample in a study of Ad26.COV2.S vaccination and SARS-CoV-2 variants. The data were produced by immunoSEQ multiplex PCR, yet TCRdb's version contains in-frame clones alone and is incomplete. This table holds about 400,000 clones, roughly 90% found once. Here the sequenced sample was peripheral blood, taken in a trial of Ad26.COV2.S vaccine versus placebo. These receptors were taken from a person between 18 and 60 years old who received the Ad26.COV2.S COVID-19 vaccine or a placebo. Both conserved end residues are part of each CDR3. A D gene is named only where the DNA matches it firmly.

j_call,v_call,d_call,cdr3_nt,cdr3_aa
TRBJ2-3,TRBV30,-,TGTGCCTGGAGTATTGCAGGGGGGACAGATACGCAGTATTTT,CAWSIAGGTDTQYF
TRBJ1-1,TRBV28,-,TGTGCCAGCAGCTACCGGACGGAAGCTTTCTTT,CASSYRTEAFF
TRBJ1-1,TRBV5-1,-,TGCGCCAGCAGCATCATGGTTGACGCGACTGAAGCTTTCTTT,CASSIMVDATEAFF
TRBJ1-2,TRBV25-1,-,TGTGCCAGCAGTGAGGGGGCGGGCGGCTACACCTTC,CASSEGAGGYTF
TRBJ2-7,TRBV28,TRBD2,TGTGCCAGCACCAGGACTAGCCGCGAGCAGTACTTC,CASTRTSREQYF
TRBJ2-6,TRBV6-5,-,TGTGCCAGCAGTTACTCTGGAGCATCTGGGGCCAACGTCCTGACTTTC,CASSYSGASGANVLTF
TRBJ1-5,TRBV27,-,TGTGCCAGCAGTTCTGACAGGAGGAATCAGCCCCAGCATTTT,CASSSDRRNQPQHF
TRBJ2-7,TRBV9,TRBD1,TGTGCCAGCAGCGAGGGACAGGGGGGCATCTACGAGCAGTACTTC,CASSEGQGGIYEQYF
TRBJ2-1,TRBV6-5,TRBD2,TGTGCCAGCAGAACCGGGACTAGCGGTACGAATGAGCAGTTCTTC,CASRTGTSGTNEQFF
TRBJ2-1,TRBV7-3,TRBD2,TGTGCCAGCAGCCCACTTGGACTAGGATTGGCGAGTGAGCAGTTCTTC,CASSPLGLGLASEQFF
TRBJ1-3,TRBV9,-,TGTGCCAGCAGCGTAGAAGAGGGGCTGGCCTCTGGAAACACCATATATTTT,CASSVEEGLASGNTIYF